A single sample gave rise to the 26 T cell receptor beta chains below, sequenced in a study of control samples from healthy donors and cancer patients. TCRdb keeps only in-frame clones here, not all; method: immunoSEQ multiplex PCR. The table includes some 100,000 clones, about 90% detected once. Sequencing was performed on blood. The source of these receptors is a man between 25 and 39 years old in good health.

The chain combines TRBV7-9 with TRBJ1-5; no firm D call. V lost 1 base and J 0 bases, leaving 4 bases between the germline ends. This CDR3 is built from 14 residues. Germline V gives CDR1 SEHNR, CDR2 FQNEAQ (reference sequence). CDR3 in DNA: TGTGCCAGCAGCTTAGTTGGTAGCAATCAGCCCCAGCATTTT. This codes for CASSLVGSNQPQHF.

The chain is built from TRBV11-3 and TRBJ2-1, with D perhaps matching TRBD1 or TRBD2 (5 bases each). This CDR3 has 13 amino acids. CDR1 is SGHNT and CDR2 is YENEEA in the germline V gene. V was clipped by 5 bases and J by 8 bases, with 13 bases between them. CDR3 amino acids: CASSHGTPHEQFF. The CDR3 bases are TGTGCCAGCAGCCACGGGACCCCCCATGAGCAGTTCTTC.

DNA for the CDR3: TGTGCCATGGCCCGGGCAGCCCACAATGAGCAGTTCTTC. As protein: CAMARAAHNEQFF. The chain carries TRBV6-6 and TRBJ2-1; no firm D call. Trimming took off 10 bases at V and 5 bases at J, with 15 bases between the two ends. The CDR3 has 13 amino acids. The V gene's germline CDR1 is MNHNY and CDR2 SVGAGI (reference sequence).

The chain recombines TRBV7-9 with TRBJ1-3; D ambiguous. The CDR3 totals 14 residues. Trimming pared 3 bases from V and 0 bases from J, leaving 6 bases between. CDR1 SEHNR and CDR2 FQNEAQ come from the germline V gene (reference sequence). Here the CDR3 DNA reads TGTGCCAGCAGCTTGATCAACTCTGGAAACACCATATATTTT. This translates into CASSLINSGNTIYF.

In its sample, this clone was seen a few times. The gene calls are TRBV5-1 and TRBJ2-7; 8 bases are shared with TRBD2. Germline V lookup: CDR1 SGHRS, CDR2 YFSETQ. V was clipped by 3 bases and J by 0 bases; unmatched bases: 5. CDR3 length: 15 residues. The CDR3 here is CASSYTSGGSYEQYF. CDR3 coding DNA: TGCGCCAGCAGCTATACTAGCGGAGGCTCCTACGAGCAGTACTTC. Variable domain in full (rest from reference TRBV5-1 and TRBJ2-7): KAGVTQTPRYLIKTRGQQVTLSCSPISGHRSVSWYQQTPGQGLQFLFEYFSETQRNKGNFPGRFSGRQFSNSRSEMNVSTLELGDSALYLCASSYTSGGSYEQYFGPGTRLTVT.

This chain uses TRBV11-3 with TRBJ2-1, with 7 bases matching TRBD1. The CDR3 runs 18 residues. Germline V gene data show CDR1 as SGHNT and CDR2 as YENEEA. Trimming at V came to 0 bases and at J to 2 bases, leaving 10 bases not matched to a gene. The CDR3 spells CASSLERGRQGPYNEQFF. The CDR3 DNA reads as TGTGCCAGCAGCTTAGAGAGGGGCAGACAGGGACCCTACAATGAGCAGTTCTTC. The full variable domain, in which reference TRBV11-3 and TRBJ2-1 provide the parts outside the CDR3, is EAGVVQSPRYKIIEKKQPVAFWCNPISGHNTLYWYLQNLGQGPELLIRYENEEAVDDSQLPKDRFSAERLKGVDSTLKIQPAELGDSAVYLCASSLERGRQGPYNEQFFGPGTRLTVL.

CDR3 protein: CASSLDGLAPSYEQYF. Written as DNA, the CDR3 is TGTGCCAGCAGCTTGGATGGGCTAGCCCCCTCCTACGAGCAGTACTTC. This chain connects TRBV5-6 to TRBJ2-7; D is possibly TRBD2 (5 bases). The germline gives CDR1 SGHDT, CDR2 YYEEEE. The CDR3 length is 16 residues. V was shortened by 0 bases and J by 0 bases, with 13 bases between the two germline ends.

V and J are TRBV6-4 and TRBJ2-3; 8 bases map to TRBD2. V shed 4 bases and J 0 bases; nucleotides not matched to a gene: 0. This CDR3 is built from 14 residues. In germline, CDR1 is MRHNA, CDR2 SNTAGT. The CDR3 nucleotides are TGTGCCAGCAGTGCTAGCGGGAGCACAGATACGCAGTATTTT. Its translation is CASSASGSTDTQYF.

This chain links TRBV2 with TRBJ2-7; TRBD2 matches at 10 bases. V dropped 6 bases and J dropped 2; count of bases not matched to a gene: 10. The CDR3 spans 16 residues. Germline loops: CDR1 SNHLY, CDR2 FYNNEI. The CDR3 DNA follows: TGTGCCAGCAGCCACACTACTAGCGGGAACCCCTACGAGCAGTACTTC. It codes for CASSHTTSGNPYEQYF.

V is TRBV5-4 and J is TRBJ2-1; 10 bases are shared with TRBD1. The CDR3 has 15 residues. CDR1 and CDR2 (germline): SGHNT, YYREEE (reference sequence). Trimming cost V 4 bases and J 3 bases; bases outside gene matches: 4. CDR3 sequence reads: CASSRTGGFYNEQFF. The CDR3 DNA follows: TGTGCCAGCAGCAGGACAGGGGGATTCTACAATGAGCAGTTCTTC.

The V gene is TRBV5-4, the J gene TRBJ2-1; TRBD2 matches at 14 bases. The V gene end was trimmed by 4 bases and the J gene end by 7 bases; junction bases not matched to a gene: 7. Per germline, CDR1 SGHNT and CDR2 YYREEE (reference sequence). This CDR3 contains 16 residues. CDR3 coding DNA: TGTGCCAGCAGCCCCGGGACTAGCGGGAGTTCAAATGAGCAGTTCTTC. It is translated as CASSPGTSGSSNEQFF.

This rearrangement joins TRBV28 to TRBJ1-1; maybe TRBD1 (5 bases). Germline CDR1 MDHEN, CDR2 SYDVKM. Trimming shortened V by 7 bases and J by 4 bases, and 19 bases separated the two germline ends. The CDR3 spans 15 residues. This chain's CDR3 is CASIRTGGVITEAFF. The CDR3 coding sequence is TGTGCCAGCATTAGGACGGGGGGGGTTATCACTGAAGCTTTCTTT.

CDR3 sequence: CASSPTDAEVTEQYF. CDR3 coding DNA: TGTGCCAGCAGTCCAACCGACGCGGAGGTGACCGAGCAGTACTTC. The genes are TRBV11-3 and TRBJ2-7, with D possibly TRBD2 on 5 matching bases. Germline assignment: CDR1 SGHNT and CDR2 YENEEA. The ends were cut back, 6 bases at V and 6 bases at J, with 21 bases in the middle. The CDR3 covers 15 residues.

The J gene is TRBJ1-2, the V gene TRBV28; the D is unclear. The length of the CDR3 is 14 residues. Trimming stripped 1 base from V and 8 bases from J, with 14 bases between. Per germline, CDR1 MDHEN and CDR2 SYDVKM. CDR3 loop: CASSLSKVITGYTF. CDR3 in DNA: TGTGCCAGCAGTTTATCAAAGGTCATCACGGGCTACACCTTC.

This clone came up a few times. This chain links TRBV2 with TRBJ2-1, with 8 bases identical to TRBD1. J was trimmed by 6 bases and V by 11 bases; bases with no gene match: 6. The CDR3 extends over 12 amino acids. Germline loops: CDR1 SNHLY, CDR2 FYNNEI. CDR3 in amino acids: CAGQGAGNEQFF. For the CDR3, the DNA is TGTGCCGGACAGGGCGCGGGCAATGAGCAGTTCTTC.

The V gene is TRBV5-1, the J gene TRBJ2-7, with a weak D call TRBD1 (5 bases). This CDR3 is 15 amino acids long. The germline gives CDR1 SGHRS, CDR2 YFSETQ. V was shortened by 7 bases and J by 0 bases, with 17 bases between the two germline ends. CDR3 amino acids: CASSPVDRSSYEQYF. CDR3 nucleotides: TGCGCCAGCTCCCCGGTCGACAGAAGCTCCTACGAGCAGTACTTC.

The gene calls are TRBV5-5 and TRBJ2-5; D is unclear. Per the germline V gene, CDR1 is SGHKS and CDR2 is YYEKEE (reference sequence). V lost 0 bases to trimming and J lost 6 bases, with 6 bases between them. The CDR3 is 12 amino acids. This CDR3 is CASSLAAQTQYF. Here the CDR3 DNA reads TGTGCCAGCAGCTTGGCCGCCCAGACCCAGTACTTC.

The CDR3 is CASSSRRGSNQPQHF. CDR3 nucleotide sequence: TGTGCCAGTAGTAGCCGGCGGGGGAGCAATCAGCCCCAGCATTTT. The V call is TRBV19, the J call TRBJ1-5, with D perhaps matching TRBD1 (5 bases). Germline CDR1 reads LNHDA; CDR2 reads SQIVND (reference sequence). The V and J ends lost 4 bases and 1 base respectively, with 11 bases between them. CDR3 size: 15 residues.

This rearrangement joins TRBV3-1 (or the pseudogene TRBV3-2) to TRBJ2-3, with 10 bases that match TRBD2. The CDR3 contains 17 residues. The germline CDR1 and CDR2 sequences are LGHDT and YNNKEL (reference sequence). The ends lost 3 bases at V and 5 bases at J; junction bases unmatched: 11. The CDR3 spells CASSHRTSGLFGDTQYF. CDR3 in DNA: TGTGCCAGCAGCCATAGGACTAGCGGTTTATTTGGAGATACGCAGTATTTT.

V usage is TRBV5-1 and J usage is TRBJ2-5; tentative D call: TRBD1 (6 bases). CDR1 is SGHRS, CDR2 YFSETQ, per germline. V lost 1 base and J 5 bases, leaving 15 bases between the germline ends. The CDR3 consists of 15 residues. This CDR3 reads CASSLMGALGETQYF. CDR3 coding DNA: TGCGCCAGCAGCTTGATGGGGGCGCTGGGGGAGACCCAGTACTTC.

The rearrangement joins TRBV6-5 to TRBJ2-1; perhaps TRBD2 as D (5 bases). This CDR3 region has 15 residues. In germline, CDR1 is MNHEY, CDR2 SVGAGI. Deletions cut 0 bases from V and 8 bases from J, with 14 bases between. The CDR3 sequence: CASSYSGISVYEQFF. In DNA form, the CDR3 reads TGTGCCAGCAGTTACTCGGGTATTAGCGTCTATGAGCAGTTCTTC.

This clone has a handful of counts. The chain combines TRBV5-6 with TRBJ2-7; 8 nucleotides line up with TRBD2. V was clipped by 4 bases and J by 2 bases; unmatched bases: 11. Per germline, CDR1 SGHDT and CDR2 YYEEEE. This CDR3 is built from 16 residues. The chain's CDR3 is CASSDSDSGVPYEQYF. The CDR3 DNA reads as TGTGCCAGCAGCGATTCCGATAGCGGGGTTCCCTACGAGCAGTACTTC. The variable domain in full, completed from reference TRBV5-6 and TRBJ2-7, reads DAGVTQSPTHLIKTRGQQVTLRCSPKSGHDTVSWYQQALGQGPQFIFQYYEEEERQRGNFPDRFSGHQFPNYSSELNVNALLLGDSALYLCASSDSDSGVPYEQYFGPGTRLTVT.

The chain couples TRBV6-5 to TRBJ2-3; the match to TRBD1 covers 8 bases. CDR3 length: 15 amino acids. CDR1 is MNHEY and CDR2 is SVGAGI in the germline V gene. The V segment lost 6 bases and the J segment 2 bases; nucleotides outside the gene matches: 7. The CDR3 loop reads CASSTRGLFTDTQYF. The CDR3 region has the DNA TGTGCCAGCAGCACCAGGGGGCTTTTCACAGATACGCAGTATTTT.

The chain has TRBV21-1 and TRBJ2-2; TRBD2, the table's D call, was not compared with the DNA. TRBV21-1 is an annotated pseudogene. The CDR3 totals 10 residues. Here the CDR3 reads CACGSGELFF. The CDR3 region has the DNA TGTGCCTGCGGGAGCGGGGAGCTGTTTTTT.

This clone appeared a single time. This rearrangement joins TRBV18 to TRBJ2-7; 9 positions match TRBD2. V was clipped by 2 bases and J by 9 bases; unmatched bases: 8. The CDR3 has 14 amino acids. The V gene's germline CDR1 is KGHSH and CDR2 LQKENI. The CDR3 DNA reads as TGTGCCAGCTCACCAGGTAGCGGGAGAACGGGGCAGTACTTC. Translated: CASSPGSGRTGQYF.

In this sample, this clone turned up once. The rearrangement uses TRBV27 and TRBJ1-5; D call uncertain. Germline V CDR1 and CDR2: MNHEY, SMNVEV (reference sequence). Deletions cut 4 bases from V and 0 bases from J, with 7 bases between. This CDR3 has 14 residues. As DNA, the CDR3 is TGTGCCAGCAGTTGGAAGATTAGCAATCAGCCCCAGCATTTT. This translates into CASSWKISNQPQHF.